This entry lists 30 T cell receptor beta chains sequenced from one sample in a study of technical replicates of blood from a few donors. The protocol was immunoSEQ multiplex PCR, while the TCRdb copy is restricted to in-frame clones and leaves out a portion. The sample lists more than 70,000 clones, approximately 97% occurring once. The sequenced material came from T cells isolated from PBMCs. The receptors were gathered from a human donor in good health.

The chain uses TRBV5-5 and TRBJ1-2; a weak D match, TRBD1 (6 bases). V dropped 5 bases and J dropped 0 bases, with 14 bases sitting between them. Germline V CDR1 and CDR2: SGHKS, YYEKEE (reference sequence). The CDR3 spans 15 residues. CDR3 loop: CASSYEGGSNYGYTF. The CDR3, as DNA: TGTGCCAGCAGTTATGAGGGGGGGTCTAACTATGGCTACACCTTC.

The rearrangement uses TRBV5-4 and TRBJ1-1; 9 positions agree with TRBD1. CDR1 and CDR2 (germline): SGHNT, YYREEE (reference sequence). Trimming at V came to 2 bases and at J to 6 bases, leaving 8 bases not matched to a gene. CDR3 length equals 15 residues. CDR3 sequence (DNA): TGTGCCAGCAGCTTTGGGGACAGGGTGTTCGCTGAAGCTTTCTTT. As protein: CASSFGDRVFAEAFF.

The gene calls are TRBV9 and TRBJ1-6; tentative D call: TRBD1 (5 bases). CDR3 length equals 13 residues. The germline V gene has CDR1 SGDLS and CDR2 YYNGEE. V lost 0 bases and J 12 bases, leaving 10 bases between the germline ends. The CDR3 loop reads CASSVEAGQPLHF. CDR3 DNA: TGTGCCAGCAGCGTAGAAGCTGGACAACCCCTCCACTTT.

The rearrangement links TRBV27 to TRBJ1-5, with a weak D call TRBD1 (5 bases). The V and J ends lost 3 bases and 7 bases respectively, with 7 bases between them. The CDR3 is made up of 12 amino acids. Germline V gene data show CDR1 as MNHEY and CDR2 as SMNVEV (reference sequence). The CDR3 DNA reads TGTGCCAGCAGTTTCGGGGGGCAGCCCCAGCATTTT. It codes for CASSFGGQPQHF.

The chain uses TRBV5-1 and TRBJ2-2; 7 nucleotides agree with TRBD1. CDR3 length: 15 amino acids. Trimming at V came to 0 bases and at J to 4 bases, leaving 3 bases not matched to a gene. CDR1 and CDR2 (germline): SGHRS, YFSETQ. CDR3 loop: CASSLGQGITGELFF. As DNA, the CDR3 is TGCGCCAGCAGCTTGGGACAGGGAATCACCGGGGAGCTGTTTTTT.

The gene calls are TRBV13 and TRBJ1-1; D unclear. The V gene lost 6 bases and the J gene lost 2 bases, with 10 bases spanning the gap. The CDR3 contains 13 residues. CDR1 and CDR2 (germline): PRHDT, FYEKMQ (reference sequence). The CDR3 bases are TGTGCCAGCAGATCATACAGAAACACTGAAGCTTTCTTT. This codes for CASRSYRNTEAFF.

The chain's CDR3 is CASTPGLALNEQYF. DNA for the CDR3: TGTGCCAGCACTCCGGGACTAGCGTTAAACGAGCAGTACTTC. The chain is built from TRBV2 and TRBJ2-7, with 10 bases aligning to TRBD2. This CDR3 contains 14 residues. The germline CDR1 and CDR2 sequences are SNHLY and FYNNEI. V shed 7 bases, J shed 5 bases, and the junction held 8 bases outside the gene matches.

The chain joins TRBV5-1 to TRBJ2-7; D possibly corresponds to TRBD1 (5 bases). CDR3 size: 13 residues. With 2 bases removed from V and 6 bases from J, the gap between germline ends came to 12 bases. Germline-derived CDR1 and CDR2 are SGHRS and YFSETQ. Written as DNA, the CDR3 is TGCGCCAGCAGCTTCCATGGGGCCTCCGAGCAGTACTTC. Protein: CASSFHGASEQYF.

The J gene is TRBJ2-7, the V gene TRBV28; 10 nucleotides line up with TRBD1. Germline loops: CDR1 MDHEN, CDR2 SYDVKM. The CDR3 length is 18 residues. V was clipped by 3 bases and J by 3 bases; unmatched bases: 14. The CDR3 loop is CASSLGIMFGQGVYEQYF. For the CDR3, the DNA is TGTGCCAGCAGTTTGGGGATAATGTTTGGACAGGGGGTCTACGAGCAGTACTTC.

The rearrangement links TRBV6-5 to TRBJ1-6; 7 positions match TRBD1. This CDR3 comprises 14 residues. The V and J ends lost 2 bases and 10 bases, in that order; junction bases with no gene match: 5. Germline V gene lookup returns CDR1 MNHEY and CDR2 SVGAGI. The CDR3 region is CASSYDRDGSPLHF. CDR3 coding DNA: TGTGCCAGCAGTTACGACAGGGACGGGTCACCCCTCCACTTT.

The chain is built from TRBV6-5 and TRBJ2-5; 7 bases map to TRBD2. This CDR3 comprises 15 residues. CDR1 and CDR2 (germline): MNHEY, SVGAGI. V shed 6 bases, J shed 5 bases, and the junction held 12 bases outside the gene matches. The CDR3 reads CASSYDPRGGETQYF. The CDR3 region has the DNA TGTGCCAGCAGCTATGACCCGCGGGGAGGGGAGACCCAGTACTTC.

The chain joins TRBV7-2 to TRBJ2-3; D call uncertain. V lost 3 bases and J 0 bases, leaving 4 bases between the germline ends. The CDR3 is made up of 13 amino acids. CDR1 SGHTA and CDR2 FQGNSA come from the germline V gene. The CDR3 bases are TGTGCCAGCAGCTTCTTGAGCACAGATACGCAGTATTTT. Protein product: CASSFLSTDTQYF.

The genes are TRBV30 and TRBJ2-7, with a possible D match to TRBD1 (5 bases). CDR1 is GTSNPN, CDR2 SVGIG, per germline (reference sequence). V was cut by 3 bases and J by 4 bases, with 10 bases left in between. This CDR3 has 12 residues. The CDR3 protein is CAWSADRYEQYF. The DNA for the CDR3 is TGTGCCTGGAGCGCAGACAGATACGAGCAGTACTTC.

Written as DNA, the CDR3 is TGTGCCAGCAGTTTACGACGCATTCCAACAGGGGTCGGTGGCTACACCTTC. As protein: CASSLRRIPTGVGGYTF. This chain joins TRBV27 and TRBJ1-2; 7 positions agree with TRBD1. This CDR3 region has 17 residues. The germline V gene has CDR1 MNHEY and CDR2 SMNVEV (reference sequence). Trimming took 2 bases from V and 7 from J; bases not matched to a gene: 16.

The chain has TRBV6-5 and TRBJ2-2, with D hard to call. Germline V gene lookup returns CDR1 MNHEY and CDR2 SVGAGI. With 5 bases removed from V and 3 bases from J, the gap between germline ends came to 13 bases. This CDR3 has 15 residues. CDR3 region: CASSTTVLDTGELFF. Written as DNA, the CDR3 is TGTGCCAGCAGTACAACAGTCTTGGACACCGGGGAGCTGTTTTTT.

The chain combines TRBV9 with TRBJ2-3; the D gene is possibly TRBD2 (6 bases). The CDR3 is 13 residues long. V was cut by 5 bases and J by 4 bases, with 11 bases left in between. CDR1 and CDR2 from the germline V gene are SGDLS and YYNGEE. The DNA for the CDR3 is TGTGCCAGCAGGGCCTCGGGAGCAGATACGCAGTATTTT. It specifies CASRASGADTQYF.

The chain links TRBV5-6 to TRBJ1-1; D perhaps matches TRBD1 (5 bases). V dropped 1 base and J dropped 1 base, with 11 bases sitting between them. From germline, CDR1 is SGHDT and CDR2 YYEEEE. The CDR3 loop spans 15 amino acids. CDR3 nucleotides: TGTGCCAGCAGCTTGAGGCTGGGGCAGAACACTGAAGCTTTCTTT. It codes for CASSLRLGQNTEAFF.

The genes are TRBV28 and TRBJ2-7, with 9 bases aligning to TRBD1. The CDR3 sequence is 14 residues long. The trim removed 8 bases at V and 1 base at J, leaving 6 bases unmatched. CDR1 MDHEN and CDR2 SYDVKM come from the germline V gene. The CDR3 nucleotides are TGTGCCAGCGCCGCCGGGACAGGGTCCTACGAGCAGTACTTC. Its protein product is CASAAGTGSYEQYF.

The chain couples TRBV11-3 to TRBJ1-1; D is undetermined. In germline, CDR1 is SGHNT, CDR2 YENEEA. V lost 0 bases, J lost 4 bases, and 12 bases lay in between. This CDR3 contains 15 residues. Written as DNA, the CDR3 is TGTGCCAGCAGCTTAGATTATGGGAGGAGCACTGAAGCTTTCTTT. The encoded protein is CASSLDYGRSTEAFF.

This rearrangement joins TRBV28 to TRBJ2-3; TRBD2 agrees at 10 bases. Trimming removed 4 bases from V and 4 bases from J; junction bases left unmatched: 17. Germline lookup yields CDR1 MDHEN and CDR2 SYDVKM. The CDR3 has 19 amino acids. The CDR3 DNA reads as TGTGCCAGCAGTTCCTTTAGCGGGAGGACCTCCACCAGGCCAGATACGCAGTATTTT. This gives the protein CASSSFSGRTSTRPDTQYF.

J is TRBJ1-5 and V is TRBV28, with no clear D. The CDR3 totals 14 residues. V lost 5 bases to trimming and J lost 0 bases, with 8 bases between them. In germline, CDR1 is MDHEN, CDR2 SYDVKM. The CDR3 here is CASSTYASNQPQHF. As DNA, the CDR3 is TGTGCCAGCAGTACTTATGCTAGCAATCAGCCCCAGCATTTT. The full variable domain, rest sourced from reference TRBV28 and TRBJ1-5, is DVKVTQSSRYLVKRTGEKVFLECVQDMDHENMFWYRQDPGLGLRLIYFSYDVKMKEKGDIPEGYSVSREKKERFSLILESASTNQTSMYLCASSTYASNQPQHFGDGTRLSIL.

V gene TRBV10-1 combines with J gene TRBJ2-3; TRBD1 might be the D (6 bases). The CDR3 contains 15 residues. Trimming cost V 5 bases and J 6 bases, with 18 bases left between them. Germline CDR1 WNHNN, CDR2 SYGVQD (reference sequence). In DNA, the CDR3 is TGCGCCAGCAGTCTACGACAGGTGGGGAAGGATACGCAGTATTTT. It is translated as CASSLRQVGKDTQYF.

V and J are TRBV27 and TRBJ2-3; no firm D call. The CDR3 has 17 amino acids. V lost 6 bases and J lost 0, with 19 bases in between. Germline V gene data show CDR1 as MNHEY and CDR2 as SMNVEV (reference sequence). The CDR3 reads CASSRIGGLTSTDTQYF. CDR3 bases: TGTGCCAGCAGCCGAATTGGTGGTTTAACTAGCACAGATACGCAGTATTTT.

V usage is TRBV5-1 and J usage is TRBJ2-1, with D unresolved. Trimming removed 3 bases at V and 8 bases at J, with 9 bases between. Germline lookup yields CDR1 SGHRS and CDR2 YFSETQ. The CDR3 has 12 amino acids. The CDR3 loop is CASSSYLDEQFF. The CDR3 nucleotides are TGCGCCAGCAGCTCCTACTTGGATGAGCAGTTCTTC.

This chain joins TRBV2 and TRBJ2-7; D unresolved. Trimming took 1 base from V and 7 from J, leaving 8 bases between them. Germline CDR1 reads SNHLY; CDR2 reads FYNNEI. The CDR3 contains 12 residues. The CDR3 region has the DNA TGTGCCAGCAGTGAAGGGTCGACAGAGCAGTACTTC. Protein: CASSEGSTEQYF.

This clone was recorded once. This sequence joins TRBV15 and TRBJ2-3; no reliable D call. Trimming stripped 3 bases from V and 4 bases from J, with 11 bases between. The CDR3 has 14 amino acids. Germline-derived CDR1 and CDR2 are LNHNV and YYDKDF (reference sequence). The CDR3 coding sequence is TGTGCCACCAGCAGCCTTGTCACGGCAGATACGCAGTATTTT. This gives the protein CATSSLVTADTQYF.

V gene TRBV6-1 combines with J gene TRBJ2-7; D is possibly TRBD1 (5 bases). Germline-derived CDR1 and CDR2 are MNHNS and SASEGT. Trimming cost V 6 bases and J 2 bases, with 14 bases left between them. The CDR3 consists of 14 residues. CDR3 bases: TGTGCCAGCAGAGGGGTGTCCGTCGCCTACGAGCAGTACTTC. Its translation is CASRGVSVAYEQYF.

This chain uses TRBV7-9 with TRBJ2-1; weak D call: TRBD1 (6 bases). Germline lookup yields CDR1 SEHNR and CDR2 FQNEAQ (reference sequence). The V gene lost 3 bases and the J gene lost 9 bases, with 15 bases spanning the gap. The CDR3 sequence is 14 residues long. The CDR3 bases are TGTGCCAGCAGCTTCGCCGGGACATACGGTGAGCAGTTCTTC. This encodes CASSFAGTYGEQFF.

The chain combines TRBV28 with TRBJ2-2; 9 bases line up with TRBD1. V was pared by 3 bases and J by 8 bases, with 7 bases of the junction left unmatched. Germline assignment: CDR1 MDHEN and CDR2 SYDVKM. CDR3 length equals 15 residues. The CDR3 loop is CASSFQQGASGELFF. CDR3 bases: TGTGCCAGCAGTTTCCAACAGGGGGCTTCAGGGGAGCTGTTTTTT.

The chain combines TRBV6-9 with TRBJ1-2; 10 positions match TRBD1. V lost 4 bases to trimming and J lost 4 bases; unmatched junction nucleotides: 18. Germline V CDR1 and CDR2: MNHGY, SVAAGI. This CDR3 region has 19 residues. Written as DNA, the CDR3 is TGTGCCAGCAGTTTTCAGCTCTCTCCCCCGGGACAGGGGTTCTATGGCTACACCTTC. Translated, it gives CASSFQLSPPGQGFYGYTF.